The 25 T cell receptor beta chains below all came from one sample that was sequenced in a study of blood T cells in healthy people across ages. The use of a sample-barcoded 5' primer and a J-beta primer mix characterized a second PCR of roughly 6 to 11 cycles. TCRdb re-derived calls from the 5' RACE reads in MiXCR, one entry per CDR3 protein. The data contain approximately 320,000 distinct CDR3 sequences, 25% to 30% of them seen just once; the ten biggest clones take up approximately 29%. Source material: blood. The receptors here all came from a woman aged 70-85 years in good health.

This chain joins TRBV9 and TRBJ1-2; D is unresolved. There are 16 residues in the CDR3. V lost 3 bases and J 1 base, leaving 16 bases between the germline ends. Germline CDR1 and CDR2: SGDLS and YYNGEE. The CDR3 DNA is TGTGCCAGCAGCGGACAAGGACTCTCGCTTAACTATGGCTACACCTTC. Its translation: CASSGQGLSLNYGYTF.

Only a few counts were recorded for this clonotype. The V call is TRBV19, the J call TRBJ2-3, with D unresolved. The CDR3 loop spans 13 amino acids. CDR1 and CDR2 (germline): LNHDA, SQIVND (reference sequence). V was shortened by 2 bases and J by 6 bases, with 9 bases between the two germline ends. For the CDR3, the DNA is TGTGCCAGTAGTATAACGGCTACCGATACGCAGTATTTT. Amino acids: CASSITATDTQYF.

This rearrangement joins TRBV20-1 to TRBJ2-1; either TRBD1 or TRBD2 may fit D (5 bases each). V lost 3 bases and J 0 bases, leaving 9 bases between the germline ends. CDR3 length equals 14 residues. CDR1 and CDR2 (germline): DFQATT, SNEGSKA (reference sequence). CDR3 nucleotide sequence: TGCAGTGCTAGGGGACCTACCTCCTACAATGAGCAGTTCTTC. Residues: CSARGPTSYNEQFF.

The chain uses TRBV19 and TRBJ2-5, with D maybe TRBD2 (6 bases). Judging by the DNA end, TRBJ2-7 fits better; the J call may be wrong. CDR3 length equals 14 residues. Germline values: CDR1 LNHDA, CDR2 SQIVND (reference sequence). The CDR3 DNA is TGTGCCAGTAGTCCCCGCGGAGGGGCCTACGAGCAGTACTTC. Its protein is CASSPRGGAYEQYF.

The chain has TRBV29-1 and TRBJ2-4; TRBD2 aligns across 12 bases. The CDR3 extends over 16 amino acids. The ends lost 7 bases at V and 8 bases at J; junction bases unmatched: 15. CDR1 is SQVTM and CDR2 is ANQGSEA in the germline V gene. The DNA for the CDR3 is TGCAGCGCTCTAAATCCCCTAGCGGGAGGGCCGGACATTCAGTACTTC. Translated, it gives CSALNPLAGGPDIQYF.

This sequence joins TRBV4-1 and TRBJ2-5; 14 nucleotides line up with TRBD2. Gene TRBJ2-1 matches the end of the DNA better, so the J call may be wrong. The CDR3 covers 16 residues. Germline CDR1 and CDR2: MGHRA and YSYEKL. Written as DNA, the CDR3 is TGCGCCAGCAGCCAACCGACTAGCGGGAGGGCTATTGAGCAGTTCTTC. Its translation is CASSQPTSGRAIEQFF.

Concerning this clonotype: Because the CDR3 is missing its conserved closing phenylalanine or tryptophan, this is likely a read error. The chain has TRBV29-1 and TRBJ2-1; the D is unclear. CDR1 is SQVTM and CDR2 is ANQGSEA in the germline V gene. The V gene lost 4 bases and the J gene lost 4 bases, with 2 bases spanning the gap. The CDR3 has 10 residues. This chain's CDR3 is CSVGYNEQFL. As DNA, the CDR3 is TGCAGCGTTGGGTACAATGAGCAGTTCCTC.

This clonotype was seen a handful of times. The V and J genes are TRBV2 and TRBJ2-5; D gene unclear. This CDR3 spans 12 amino acids. Trimming shortened V by 7 bases and J by 3 bases, and 9 bases separated the two germline ends. Germline CDR1 is SNHLY and CDR2 is FYNNEI. CDR3 DNA: TGTGCCAGCACCGGCCAGAAAGAGACCCAGTACTTC. It translates to CASTGQKETQYF.

This chain joins TRBV7-2 and TRBJ1-3; no clear D. The CDR3 loop spans 14 amino acids. In germline, CDR1 is SGHTA, CDR2 FQGNSA. Trimming took 1 base from V and 1 from J, leaving 5 bases between them. CDR3 amino acids: CASSLGQSGNTIYF. DNA for the CDR3: TGTGCCAGCAGCTTAGGCCAATCTGGAAACACCATATATTTT.

Details on this clonotype: One junction end disagrees with the germline gene, perhaps due to a read error. The V call is TRBV5-1, the J call TRBJ1-2, with 9 bases aligning to TRBD1. Germline CDR1 SGHRS, CDR2 YFSETQ. The CDR3 consists of 14 residues. The CDR3 coding sequence is TGCGCCAGCAGCAAACAGGGGGCGGACTATGGCCACACCTTC. Translation: CASSKQGADYGHTF.

There are a few counts of this clonotype. This chain joins TRBV20-1 and TRBJ1-1; a weak D match, TRBD1 (6 bases). The CDR3 is 15 residues long. Germline CDR1 reads DFQATT; CDR2 reads SNEGSKA (reference sequence). Trimming stripped 5 bases from V and 1 base from J, with 17 bases between. In DNA form, the CDR3 reads TGCAGTGCTGGGGCAGGGGCGACGTCGAACACTGAAGCTTTCTTT. Its translation: CSAGAGATSNTEAFF.

This clonotype was detected only a few times. The rearrangement joins TRBV20-1 to TRBJ1-5; D unclear. Looked up from germline, CDR1 is DFQATT and CDR2 is SNEGSKA (reference sequence). Trimming shortened V by 1 base and J by 2 bases, and 12 bases separated the two germline ends. The CDR3 is made up of 15 amino acids. The CDR3 DNA sequence: TGCAGTGCTAGAGTTACGGGAATGGGCAATCAGCCCCAGCATTTT. Translating gives CSARVTGMGNQPQHF.

This chain links TRBV5-6 with TRBJ2-7; 12 nucleotides agree with TRBD2. Germline lookup yields CDR1 SGHDT and CDR2 YYEEEE. This CDR3 spans 21 amino acids. Unmatched junction bases numbered 24, after V lost 4 bases and J lost 4 bases. The CDR3 DNA reads TGTGCCAGCAGCATGAGCACGGTTAGACTAGCGGGAGATTGGGACTTGTACGAGCAGTACTTC. Protein sequence: CASSMSTVRLAGDWDLYEQYF.

The table lists this clonotype with many counts. The chain is built from TRBV7-8 and TRBJ2-5, with D perhaps matching TRBD2 (5 bases). The germline V gene encodes CDR1 SGHVS and CDR2 FQNEAQ. The CDR3 is 15 residues long. V was pared by 0 bases and J by 5 bases, with 13 bases between. The CDR3 sequence is CASSLAGSGSETQYF. The CDR3 bases are TGTGCCAGCAGCTTAGCCGGCAGCGGAAGCGAGACCCAGTACTTC.

This clonotype has a count of ten or more. The chain joins TRBV5-1 to TRBJ2-5, with 9 nucleotides matching TRBD1. The CDR3 is made up of 14 amino acids. V shed 0 bases and J 5 bases; nucleotides not matched to a gene: 2. Germline V CDR1 and CDR2: SGHRS, YFSETQ. The CDR3 here is CASSLGTGDETQYF. CDR3 DNA: TGCGCCAGCAGCTTGGGGACAGGGGACGAGACCCAGTACTTC.

This chain connects TRBV7-9 to TRBJ2-5, with D possibly TRBD2 on 5 matching bases. The end of the DNA aligns better with TRBJ2-7, so the J call may be wrong. The CDR3 runs to 16 residues. CDR1 and CDR2 (germline): SEHNR, FQNEAQ (reference sequence). CDR3 sequence (DNA): TGTGCCAGCAGCTTACCCCGGACTGGAGGCTCCTACGAGCAGTACTTC. It is translated as CASSLPRTGGSYEQYF.

This clonotype has more than one count but fewer than ten. The V and J genes are TRBV7-6 and TRBJ2-3; 12 positions match TRBD2. With 6 bases clipped from V and 2 bases from J, the junction kept 6 bases outside the gene matches. Per germline, CDR1 SGHVS and CDR2 FNYEAQ. The CDR3 consists of 16 residues. DNA for the CDR3: TGTGCCAGCAGTCCCCTAGCGGGAGGGCCCACAGATACGCAGTATTTT. It yields the protein CASSPLAGGPTDTQYF.

The chain couples TRBV19 to TRBJ2-1, with D possibly matching TRBD1 (5 bases). The V end was cut by 6 bases, the J end by 4 bases, with 22 bases between. CDR3 size: 17 residues. Germline CDR1 reads LNHDA; CDR2 reads SQIVND (reference sequence). The CDR3 sequence: CASRTERGPGAYNEQFF. Written as DNA, the CDR3 is TGTGCCAGTAGGACTGAAAGGGGCCCCGGAGCGTACAATGAGCAGTTCTTC. Full variable domain (outside the CDR3, taken from reference TRBV19 and TRBJ2-1): DGGITQSPKYLFRKEGQNVTLSCEQNLNHDAMYWYRQDPGQGLRLIYYSQIVNDFQKGDIAEGYSVSREKKESFPLTVTSAQKNPTAFYLCASRTERGPGAYNEQFFGPGTRLTVL.

This clonotype was picked up a small number of times. The CDR3 sequence: CASSPMGIPEAFF. Written as DNA, the CDR3 is TGTGCCAGCTCACCGATGGGGATCCCTGAAGCTTTCTTT. V gene TRBV18 combines with J gene TRBJ1-1; D is ambiguous. This CDR3 comprises 13 residues. V was clipped by 3 bases and J by 6 bases, with 11 bases between them. Germline CDR1 KGHSH, CDR2 LQKENI.

The genes are TRBV4-2 and TRBJ1-2; D is undetermined. Trimming took off 0 bases at V and 7 bases at J, with 9 bases between the two ends. The CDR3 runs 13 residues. Germline-derived CDR1 and CDR2 are LGHNA and YNFKEQ. For the CDR3, the DNA is TGTGCCAGCAGCCAAGATCTTTCGCGTGGCTACACCTTC. It specifies CASSQDLSRGYTF.

CDR3: CASNWGGLGEQYF. For the CDR3, the DNA is TGTGCCAGCAACTGGGGGGGCTTGGGAGAGCAGTACTTC. V usage is TRBV6-2 or TRBV6-3 and J usage is TRBJ2-7; possible D gene TRBD2, 7 bases. The CDR3 is 13 residues long. CDR1 and CDR2 (germline): MNHEY, SVGEGT. V lost 7 bases, J lost 7 bases, and 17 bases lay in between.

The chain couples TRBV3-1 to TRBJ2-7; 9 bases agree with TRBD1. The V gene's germline CDR1 is LGHDT and CDR2 YNNKEL (reference sequence). V shed 4 bases and J 8 bases; nucleotides not matched to a gene: 15. This CDR3 region has 16 residues. The CDR3 DNA reads as TGTGCCAGCAGCCTAAGGCAGACGGGACAGGGACGTAAGCAGTACTTC. Translation gives CASSLRQTGQGRKQYF.

This clonotype was picked up a small number of times. The junction departs from the called germline gene at one end, perhaps through a read error. CDR3 region: CACSSAGTVNYEQYF. For the CDR3, the DNA is TGTGCCTGCAGTAGTGCCGGGACTGTTAACTACGAGCAGTACTTC. The chain has TRBV28 and TRBJ2-7; tentative D call: TRBD2 (6 bases). This CDR3 has 15 residues. The germline V gene encodes CDR1 MDHEN and CDR2 SYDVKM.

This chain uses TRBV3-1 with TRBJ1-2; a possible D gene is TRBD1 (6 bases). CDR1 is LGHDT, CDR2 YNNKEL, per germline (reference sequence). The V end lost 0 bases, the J end lost 9 bases, and 8 bases lay between the germline ends. This CDR3 spans 12 amino acids. The CDR3 region is CASSQDDRRYTF. The CDR3 DNA follows: TGTGCCAGCAGCCAAGATGACAGGCGCTACACCTTC. The full variable domain, its missing parts supplied by reference TRBV3-1 and TRBJ1-2, is DTAVSQTPKYLVTQMGNDKSIKCEQNLGHDTMYWYKQDSKKFLKIMFSYNNKELIINETVPNRFSPKSPDKAHLNLHINSLELGDSAVYFCASSQDDRRYTFGSGTRLTVV.

This clonotype was observed a few times. The genes are TRBV28 and TRBJ1-2, with D possibly matching TRBD1 (6 bases). CDR3 size: 11 residues. Trimming pared 4 bases from V and 13 bases from J, leaving 13 bases between. Germline CDR1 reads MDHEN; CDR2 reads SYDVKM. CDR3 region: CASSSGHPVTF. CDR3 bases: TGTGCCAGCAGTTCGGGACACCCAGTCACCTTC.